The next 10 T cell receptor beta chains were all read from a single sample in a study of a mutant IDH1 vaccine in newly diagnosed glioma. Produced via immunoSEQ multiplex PCR; TCRdb's table is partial and in-frame only. The profile shows about 46,000 clones, 85% to 95% of them singletons. Time point specified: week 35, safety follow-up. Doses comprised 300 ug of mutant IDH1 20-mer peptide each, plus topical imiquimod. Antigen specificity for these receptors is unknown. The source material was PBMCs, sampled from a glioma patient whose treatment included an IDH1 peptide vaccine. The source is a man aged 45-60 years with glioma.

J is TRBJ2-1 and V is TRBV2; the D is unclear. CDR1 is SNHLY and CDR2 is FYNNEI in the germline V gene. The V gene lost 2 bases and the J gene lost 2 bases, with 7 bases spanning the gap. The CDR3 has 14 residues. This CDR3 is CASSELRPYNEQFF. CDR3 nucleotides: TGTGCCAGCAGTGAATTACGCCCCTACAATGAGCAGTTCTTC.

The chain recombines TRBV30 with TRBJ2-5, with 15 bases aligning to TRBD2. Per germline, CDR1 GTSNPN and CDR2 SVGIG (reference sequence). The J segment lost 2 bases and the V segment lost 3 bases, leaving 10 bases of the junction unmatched. The CDR3 spans 18 residues. The CDR3 DNA reads as TGTGCCTGGAGGTTGGGACTAGCGGGAGGTCCGTGGCAAGAGACCCAGTACTTC. It translates to CAWRLGLAGGPWQETQYF.

The genes are TRBV27 and TRBJ1-2, with 8 positions matching TRBD1. Germline assignment: CDR1 MNHEY and CDR2 SMNVEV (reference sequence). After removal of 5 bases from V and 6 bases from J, the junction contained 11 bases not matched to a gene. The CDR3 contains 15 residues. CDR3 sequence reads: CASSPRTGTGNGYTF. CDR3 DNA sequence: TGTGCCAGCAGTCCGCGGACAGGGACCGGTAATGGCTACACCTTC.

The rearrangement links TRBV14 to TRBJ2-7; no clear D gene. The V end was cut by 0 bases, the J end by 4 bases, with 10 bases between. Looked up from germline, CDR1 is SGHDN and CDR2 is FVKESK. The CDR3 has 14 residues. The CDR3 DNA reads TGTGCCAGCAGCCAAGAAAGAATGGGGTACGAGCAGTACTTC. The encoded protein is CASSQERMGYEQYF.

This clone showed up just once. This chain joins TRBV6-1 and TRBJ2-1; 9 nucleotides agree with TRBD1. J was trimmed by 3 bases and V by 6 bases; bases with no gene match: 6. The CDR3 runs 15 residues. Germline CDR1 reads MNHNS; CDR2 reads SASEGT. CDR3 sequence: CASRKTGGFYNEQFF. CDR3 DNA: TGTGCCAGCAGAAAGACAGGGGGTTTCTACAATGAGCAGTTCTTC.

This chain joins TRBV10-1 and TRBJ2-7; 12 bases map to TRBD1. Germline CDR1 WNHNN, CDR2 SYGVQD (reference sequence). Trimming took 5 bases from V and 5 from J; bases not matched to a gene: 4. The CDR3 sequence is 14 residues long. DNA for the CDR3: TGCGCCAGCAGTCCCGGGACAGGGGGCCACGAGCAGTACTTC. Amino acids: CASSPGTGGHEQYF.

In its sample, this clone was seen a few times. The chain recombines TRBV10-1 with TRBJ1-1; 11 bases are a match to TRBD1. The V and J ends lost 4 bases and 6 bases, in that order; junction bases with no gene match: 7. Germline lookup yields CDR1 WNHNN and CDR2 SYGVQD (reference sequence). CDR3 length: 15 residues. As DNA, the CDR3 is TGCGCCAGCAGTGTCTATGGACAGGGGGCGGCTGAAGCTTTCTTT. Translation: CASSVYGQGAAEAFF.

This chain links TRBV5-6 with TRBJ2-3; no clear D. This CDR3 spans 13 amino acids. The germline V gene has CDR1 SGHDT and CDR2 YYEEEE. Trimming left V 5 bases short and J 5 bases short, with 12 bases between. The CDR3 reads CASRDMGKDTQYF. The CDR3 DNA reads TGTGCCAGCAGAGACATGGGGAAAGATACGCAGTATTTT.

The chain couples TRBV27 to TRBJ2-1, with 11 positions matching TRBD2. The CDR3 is made up of 15 amino acids. Germline values: CDR1 MNHEY, CDR2 SMNVEV (reference sequence). Unmatched junction bases numbered 6, after V lost 6 bases and J lost 5 bases. CDR3 amino acids: CASSPTSGAHNEQFF. The CDR3 DNA reads TGTGCCAGCAGCCCGACTAGCGGGGCTCACAATGAGCAGTTCTTC.

The rearrangement links TRBV29-1 to TRBJ2-1; tentative D call: TRBD2 (5 bases). CDR1 is SQVTM and CDR2 is ANQGSEA in the germline V gene. The CDR3 is made up of 16 amino acids. Trimming shortened V by 2 bases and J by 2 bases, and 16 bases separated the two germline ends. In nucleotides, the CDR3 is TGCAGCGTTGAAACGACGGAAGGACTTACCTACAATGAGCAGTTCTTC. It translates to CSVETTEGLTYNEQFF.